This passage covers 25 T cell receptor beta chains from one sample sequenced in a study of blood T cell repertoires in COVID-19. TCRdb's table, derived via immunoSEQ multiplex PCR, lists solely in-frame clones and lacks some. The table lists 540,000 or so clones, around 90% of them singletons. Sequenced sample: peripheral blood. The receptors stem from a woman in her forties or fifties with COVID-19, enrolled during active disease.

The chain joins TRBV7-8 to TRBJ1-4, with TRBD1 matching 11 bases. Germline V gives CDR1 SGHVS, CDR2 FQNEAQ. This CDR3 is 16 amino acids long. Trimming took 4 bases from V and 7 from J; bases not matched to a gene: 8. The CDR3 DNA sequence: TGTGCCAGCAGCTGGGACCGGGACAGGGGGGGTGAAAAACTGTTTTTT. It is translated as CASSWDRDRGGEKLFF. The variable domain in full, completed from reference TRBV7-8 and TRBJ1-4, reads GAGVSQSPRYKVAKRGQDVALRCDPISGHVSLFWYQQALGQGPEFLTYFQNEAQLDKSGLPSDRFFAERPEGSVSTLKIQRTQQEDSAVYLCASSWDRDRGGEKLFFGSGTQLSVL.

The chain employs TRBV19 and TRBJ2-3; D call uncertain. The germline V and J ends were trimmed by 9 bases and 2 bases, with 9 bases remaining between them. The germline V gene has CDR1 LNHDA and CDR2 SQIVND (reference sequence). The length of the CDR3 is 12 residues. CDR3 sequence reads: CASRGDTDTQYF. In DNA form, the CDR3 reads TGTGCCAGCAGAGGAGACACAGATACGCAGTATTTT. The complete variable domain, with remaining parts taken from reference TRBV19 and TRBJ2-3, reads DGGITQSPKYLFRKEGQNVTLSCEQNLNHDAMYWYRQDPGQGLRLIYYSQIVNDFQKGDIAEGYSVSREKKESFPLTVTSAQKNPTAFYLCASRGDTDTQYFGPGTRLTVL.

This clone was counted once. CDR3 sequence reads: CASSTGTEETQYF. CDR3 nucleotides: TGCGCCAGCAGCACCGGGACAGAAGAGACCCAGTACTTC. This rearrangement joins TRBV5-1 to TRBJ2-5, with 7 bases identical to TRBD1. This CDR3 has 13 amino acids. Per germline, CDR1 SGHRS and CDR2 YFSETQ. Trimming removed 4 bases from V and 3 bases from J; junction bases left unmatched: 3.

J is TRBJ2-3 and V is TRBV5-5; 8 bases line up with TRBD2. This CDR3 region has 15 residues. J was trimmed by 13 bases and V by 1 base; bases with no gene match: 14. CDR1 and CDR2 (germline): SGHKS, YYEKEE (reference sequence). The CDR3 nucleotides are TGTGCCAGCAGCTTGTATCTAGCGGGCCTCGAGCGGGAGTATTTT. Amino acids: CASSLYLAGLEREYF.

As regards this clone: Mismatch with germline at one junction end may stem from a read error. The chain carries TRBV20-1 and TRBJ1-5; possibly TRBD1 for D (5 bases). Germline loops: CDR1 DFQATT, CDR2 SNEGSKA (reference sequence). This CDR3 is 11 amino acids long. This chain's CDR3 is CSATGNRPQHF. CDR3 bases: TGCAGTGCTACAGGGAATCGGCCCCAGCATTTT.

The sample holds one count of this clone. The chain is built from TRBV28 and TRBJ1-5, with D tentatively TRBD1 (6 bases). V gave up 5 bases and J gave up 2 bases, with 13 bases separating them. The CDR3 is made up of 15 amino acids. CDR1 and CDR2 from the germline V gene are MDHEN and SYDVKM. The CDR3 sequence is CASSLNRVGNQPQHF. The CDR3 DNA reads as TGTGCCAGCAGTCTCAACAGGGTGGGCAATCAGCCCCAGCATTTT.

The chain uses TRBV2 and TRBJ2-3; 13 bases are shared with TRBD2. Germline V gene sequence: CDR1 SNHLY, CDR2 FYNNEI. CDR3 length: 18 residues. The J segment lost 0 bases and the V segment lost 11 bases, leaving 14 bases of the junction unmatched. DNA of the CDR3: TGTGCCGTCCAAGGGGGGACTAGCGGGGAACCTAGCACAGATACGCAGTATTTT. Translating it yields CAVQGGTSGEPSTDTQYF.

The rearrangement links TRBV11-3 to TRBJ2-4; 7 bases are a match to TRBD2. The CDR3 consists of 14 residues. Losses at the gene ends were 5 bases for V and 6 bases for J; bases not matched to a gene: 7. CDR1 is SGHNT and CDR2 is YENEEA in the germline V gene. In DNA, the CDR3 is TGTGCCAGCAGCCCGGGGGGTCGGGGAAACATTCAGTACTTC. Amino acids: CASSPGGRGNIQYF.

The chain joins TRBV25-1 to TRBJ1-2; D remains ambiguous. CDR1 MGHDK and CDR2 SYGVNS come from the germline V gene. The CDR3 runs to 13 residues. V shed 5 bases and J shed 1 base, with 8 bases lying between them. The CDR3 DNA follows: TGTGCCAGCAGTTACGGGATTAACTATGGCTACACCTTC. It specifies CASSYGINYGYTF.

This chain uses TRBV21-1 with TRBJ2-7; the D segment call TRBD2 is taken from the table without a DNA check. TRBV21-1 represents a pseudogene. The CDR3 sequence is 11 residues long. The CDR3, as DNA: TGTGCCAGAGGGGAGGGTTACGAGCAGTACTTC. Translated: CARGEGYEQYF.

The chain carries TRBV27 and TRBJ1-2; 12 nucleotides line up with TRBD1. With V trimmed by 6 bases and J by 7 bases, 9 bases remained unmatched. In germline, CDR1 is MNHEY, CDR2 SMNVEV (reference sequence). The CDR3 length is 15 residues. The CDR3 nucleotides are TGTGCCAGCAGCCGCCACGGGACAGGGGGCTTTGGCTACACCTTC. Translating gives CASSRHGTGGFGYTF.

This clone was observed a single time. V gene TRBV7-9 combines with J gene TRBJ1-2; 10 positions match TRBD1. The CDR3 is made up of 18 amino acids. CDR1 SEHNR and CDR2 FQNEAQ come from the germline V gene (reference sequence). V was pared by 6 bases and J by 4 bases, with 17 bases of the junction left unmatched. The CDR3 DNA reads as TGTGCCAGCAGTTCCGCGGGGACCGGGACAGGGGCTCTCTATGGCTACACCTTC. Translating gives CASSSAGTGTGALYGYTF.

V and J are TRBV27 and TRBJ1-1; 9 nucleotides line up with TRBD1. J lost 2 bases, V lost 4 bases, and 2 bases had no gene match. Germline CDR1 and CDR2: MNHEY and SMNVEV (reference sequence). This CDR3 comprises 14 residues. The CDR3 DNA sequence: TGTGCCAGCAGTTGGGACAGGGTTAACACTGAAGCTTTCTTT. As protein: CASSWDRVNTEAFF.

The chain recombines TRBV6-6 with TRBJ1-5, with TRBD1 matching over 9 bases. Unmatched junction bases numbered 8, after V lost 5 bases and J lost 9 bases. CDR3 length equals 14 residues. Germline CDR1 and CDR2: MNHNY and SVGAGI (reference sequence). CDR3 coding DNA: TGTGCCAGCAGTACAGGGGGCGATCTCCCGCCCCAGCATTTT. Amino acid sequence: CASSTGGDLPPQHF.

The CDR3 DNA reads as TGCGCCAGCAGCCAAGTCGACAGGGACTATGGCTACACCTTC. Translated, it gives CASSQVDRDYGYTF. The rearrangement uses TRBV4-1 and TRBJ1-2; TRBD1 matches 7 bases. This CDR3 region has 14 residues. In germline, CDR1 is MGHRA, CDR2 YSYEKL. V trimming: 1 base; J trimming: 3 bases; junction bases outside the gene matches: 2.

V and J are TRBV12-5 and TRBJ1-4; D ambiguous. This CDR3 comprises 19 residues. Germline lookup yields CDR1 LGHNT and CDR2 FRNRAP. V was pared by 0 bases and J by 6 bases, with 23 bases between. For the CDR3, the DNA is TGTGCTAGTGGTTTGGTACTTTTCCCGCAGGCCGCCGGGGATGAAAAACTGTTTTTT. It specifies CASGLVLFPQAAGDEKLFF.

The V and J genes are TRBV24-1 and TRBJ2-3; D perhaps matches TRBD2 (6 bases). The germline V gene encodes CDR1 KGHDR and CDR2 SFDVKD. Deletions cut 3 bases from V and 6 bases from J, with 9 bases between. The CDR3 consists of 13 residues. The CDR3: CATSDDGSDTQYF. DNA of the CDR3: TGTGCCACCAGTGATGACGGGAGCGATACGCAGTATTTT.

The chain combines TRBV7-4 with TRBJ1-5; 10 nucleotides match TRBD1. The CDR3 is 18 amino acids. The trim removed 5 bases at V and 0 bases at J, leaving 10 bases unmatched. Germline V gives CDR1 SGHVT, CDR2 SQSDAQ. Here the CDR3 reads CASSRQGTGACSNQPQHF. CDR3 sequence (DNA): TGTGCCAGCAGCCGCCAGGGGACAGGGGCCTGTAGCAATCAGCCCCAGCATTTT.

The chain combines TRBV4-2 with TRBJ2-3, with 8 bases identical to TRBD2. After removal of 0 bases from V and 5 bases from J, the junction contained 13 bases not matched to a gene. The CDR3 contains 18 residues. CDR1 and CDR2 from the germline V gene are LGHNA and YNFKEQ. CDR3 DNA: TGTGCCAGCAGCCAAGATGAGAGGGCGGGGGGTGGTCGAGATACGCAGTATTTT. Translating it yields CASSQDERAGGGRDTQYF.

This sequence joins TRBV5-5 and TRBJ2-5; D gene uncertain. The CDR3 length is 18 residues. V lost 4 bases and J lost 1, with 23 bases in between. CDR1 and CDR2 from the germline V gene are SGHKS and YYEKEE (reference sequence). DNA for the CDR3: TGTGCCAGCAGCGCTGCTTATTCTCCTAAGAACTCCCAAGAGACCCAGTACTTC. It specifies CASSAAYSPKNSQETQYF.

V gene TRBV30 combines with J gene TRBJ1-6, with 9 bases fitting TRBD1. This CDR3 comprises 16 residues. In germline, CDR1 is GTSNPN, CDR2 SVGIG (reference sequence). V was pared by 1 base and J by 9 bases, with 10 bases of the junction left unmatched. In nucleotides, the CDR3 is TGTGCCTGGAGTGCGTGGACAGGGGCTTTCGGTTCACCCCTCCACTTT. Its protein is CAWSAWTGAFGSPLHF. Full variable domain (rest looked up from reference TRBV30 and TRBJ1-6): SQTIHQWPATLVQPVGSPLSLECTVEGTSNPNLYWYRQAAGRGLQLLFYSVGIGQISSEVPQNLSASRPQDRQFILSSKKLLLSDSGFYLCAWSAWTGAFGSPLHFGNGTRLTVT.

The chain has TRBV3-1 (or the pseudogene TRBV3-2) and TRBJ2-7, with D hard to call. The germline V gene encodes CDR1 LGHDT and CDR2 YNNKEL (reference sequence). The V gene lost 1 base and the J gene lost 2 bases, with 6 bases spanning the gap. The CDR3 loop spans 13 amino acids. The CDR3 here is CASSQGIPYEQYF. CDR3 nucleotide sequence: TGTGCCAGCAGCCAAGGTATCCCCTACGAGCAGTACTTC.

This clone was detected once. This chain uses TRBV9 with TRBJ2-7; D is unclear. CDR1 SGDLS and CDR2 YYNGEE come from the germline V gene. This CDR3 region has 14 residues. With 0 bases removed from V and 0 bases from J, the gap between germline ends came to 7 bases. The CDR3 region is CASSVGVISYEQYF. CDR3 nucleotides: TGTGCCAGCAGCGTAGGAGTCATCTCCTACGAGCAGTACTTC. Using reference TRBV9 and TRBJ2-7 for the parts outside the CDR3, the full variable domain is DSGVTQTPKHLITATGQRVTLRCSPRSGDLSVYWYQQSLDQGLQFLIQYYNGEERAKGNILERFSAQQFPDLHSELNLSSLELGDSALYFCASSVGVISYEQYFGPGTRLTVT.

This clone has a handful of counts. The rearrangement links TRBV7-8 to TRBJ2-7, with TRBD1 matching over 9 bases. With 1 base clipped from V and 3 bases from J, the junction kept 4 bases outside the gene matches. The CDR3 contains 15 residues. Germline CDR1 and CDR2: SGHVS and FQNEAQ. The CDR3 coding sequence is TGTGCCAGCAGCTTAGGGCGGACAGGGGACTACGAGCAGTACTTC. It encodes CASSLGRTGDYEQYF.

The rearrangement uses TRBV30 and TRBJ2-7; no clear D gene. Between the trimmed V and J ends, which lost 4 bases and 2 bases, there was a span of 9 bases. The CDR3 length is 12 residues. Germline values: CDR1 GTSNPN, CDR2 SVGIG (reference sequence). The CDR3 sequence: CAWNNGPYEQYF. The CDR3 region has the DNA TGTGCCTGGAATAATGGCCCCTACGAGCAGTACTTC.